What follows are 25 T cell receptor beta chains derived from one specimen sequenced in a study of cytomegalovirus exposure and HLA in healthy donors (dated by TCRdb to 2015 to 2018). Receptor libraries were prepared by the immunoSEQ multiplex PCR assay. A mixture of 60 forward primers for TCR Vbeta segments and 13 reverse primers for TCR Jbeta segments was used in the multiplex PCR. Drawn from immuneACCESS, this table holds only the in-frame rearrangements with V and J called that TCRdb kept. Clones are partly lost; checked studies trace under half to an unresolved V gene and leave the rest unexplained. The sample table shows 200,000 or so clones, and 84% are seen once. The top ten clones comprise 0.2% to 0.3% of the sample. Source material: PBMCs. Source of these receptors: a boy aged 5 to 17 in good health and CMV-seronegative.

The chain joins TRBV28 to TRBJ2-7; 14 nucleotides agree with TRBD2. The CDR3 consists of 15 residues. Looked up from germline, CDR1 is MDHEN and CDR2 is SYDVKM. Trimming cost V 6 bases and J 4 bases; bases outside gene matches: 5. The CDR3 here is CASSPTSGRGYEQYF. CDR3 coding DNA: TGTGCCAGCAGCCCGACTAGCGGGAGGGGTTACGAGCAGTACTTC.

The chain's CDR3 is CASISPGGYTF. CDR3 DNA sequence: TGTGCCAGTATTTCTCCAGGGGGCTACACCTTC. The gene calls are TRBV19 and TRBJ1-2; tentatively, D is TRBD1 (5 bases). V was clipped by 7 bases and J by 8 bases, with 11 bases between them. Per the germline V gene, CDR1 is LNHDA and CDR2 is SQIVND (reference sequence). The CDR3 length is 11 residues.

The chain employs TRBV5-6 and TRBJ2-3; 7 bases line up with TRBD1. Germline V CDR1 and CDR2: SGHDT, YYEEEE. V gave up 1 base and J gave up 3 bases; unmatched junction bases: 11. CDR3 length equals 17 residues. The CDR3 loop reads CASSLTSTGRGTDTQYF. The CDR3 nucleotides read TGTGCCAGCAGCTTGACTTCGACAGGGCGAGGGACAGATACGCAGTATTTT.

The chain employs TRBV13 and TRBJ2-2; D might be TRBD2 (6 bases). The CDR3 length is 17 residues. V lost 5 bases and J 5 bases, leaving 21 bases between the germline ends. The germline V gene has CDR1 PRHDT and CDR2 FYEKMQ (reference sequence). The CDR3 DNA is TGTGCCAGCAGCGACGGGGCGACTAGACTCGATACCGGGGAGCTGTTTTTT. This sequence encodes CASSDGATRLDTGELFF.

V usage is TRBV4-1 and J usage is TRBJ1-2; no reliable D call. The CDR3 spans 17 residues. Germline CDR1 is MGHRA and CDR2 is YSYEKL. Trimming removed 1 base from V and 0 bases from J, with 15 bases in between. CDR3 nucleotides: TGCGCCAGCAGCCAAGGTTCGGGCCGGACTACTAACTATGGCTACACCTTC. Protein sequence: CASSQGSGRTTNYGYTF.

There are a few counts of this clone. Other nucleotide sequences from this sample produce the same CDR3. The V gene is TRBV5-1, the J gene TRBJ1-2; 12 bases match TRBD1. V was clipped by 0 bases and J by 8 bases; unmatched bases: 2. The CDR3 spans 14 residues. Germline V gives CDR1 SGHRS, CDR2 YFSETQ. The CDR3 sequence is CASSLAGTGGGYTF. The CDR3 region has the DNA TGCGCCAGCAGCTTGGCAGGGACAGGGGGCGGCTACACCTTC. The full variable domain, its missing parts supplied by reference TRBV5-1 and TRBJ1-2, is KAGVTQTPRYLIKTRGQQVTLSCSPISGHRSVSWYQQTPGQGLQFLFEYFSETQRNKGNFPGRFSGRQFSNSRSEMNVSTLELGDSALYLCASSLAGTGGGYTFGSGTRLTVV.

This clone was counted a single time. In DNA, the CDR3 is TGTGCCAGCAGCTGGGGGGGCAAGTTCAGGAAGTACTTC. Residues: CASSWGGKFRKYF. The chain recombines TRBV5-6 with TRBJ2-7; possibly TRBD2 for D (7 bases). This CDR3 comprises 13 residues. Per the germline V gene, CDR1 is SGHDT and CDR2 is YYEEEE. V was shortened by 3 bases and J by 11 bases, with 18 bases between the two germline ends.

The chain employs TRBV29-1 and TRBJ1-5; TRBD1 might be the D (5 bases). This CDR3 spans 14 amino acids. Trimming pared 4 bases from V and 1 base from J, leaving 11 bases between. From germline, CDR1 is SQVTM and CDR2 ANQGSEA. CDR3 DNA: TGCAGCGTTGGACTGGGGGGGAGCAATCAGCCCCAGCATTTT. Its translation: CSVGLGGSNQPQHF.

This chain uses TRBV7-2 with TRBJ1-1; TRBD1 matches 7 bases. Trimming at V came to 5 bases and at J to 1 base, leaving 4 bases not matched to a gene. The CDR3 runs to 14 residues. CDR1 SGHTA and CDR2 FQGNSA come from the germline V gene. The CDR3 bases are TGTGCCAGCAGCCTGGGACAGCAGAACACTGAAGCTTTCTTT. Amino acids: CASSLGQQNTEAFF.

V gene TRBV2 combines with J gene TRBJ2-7, with D perhaps TRBD1 (6 bases). The CDR3 totals 13 residues. Germline CDR1 reads SNHLY; CDR2 reads FYNNEI. The V gene lost 4 bases and the J gene lost 3 bases, with 10 bases spanning the gap. In nucleotides, the CDR3 is TGTGCCAGCAGTGGTAACAGGGTCTACGAGCAGTACTTC. It codes for CASSGNRVYEQYF. Based on the CDR3 plus reference TRBV2 and TRBJ2-7, the full variable domain is EPEVTQTPSHQVTQMGQEVILRCVPISNHLYFYWYRQILGQKVEFLVSFYNNEISEKSEIFDDQFSVERPDGSNFTLKIRSTKLEDSAMYFCASSGNRVYEQYFGPGTRLTVT.

This clone was observed a single time. The chain links TRBV9 to TRBJ1-4; TRBD1 aligns across 10 bases. Germline-derived CDR1 and CDR2 are SGDLS and YYNGEE. CDR3 length: 16 residues. V was pared by 3 bases and J by 8 bases, with 10 bases of the junction left unmatched. The CDR3 is CASSASPTGGGEKLFF. For the CDR3, the DNA is TGTGCCAGCAGCGCCTCCCCGACAGGGGGCGGGGAAAAACTGTTTTTT.

Remarks on this clone: It is unclear where the CDR3 begins or ends on the DNA, so no DNA is shown, and the CDR3 is as TCRdb lists it. V usage is TRBV21-1 and J usage is TRBJ1-1. TRBV21-1 is marked as a pseudogene. Counting both end residues, the CDR3 totals 16 amino acids. CDR3 residues: CASSKVWAGGSTEAFF.

This rearrangement joins TRBV7-6 to TRBJ2-1; the D gene is possibly TRBD1 (6 bases). CDR1 and CDR2 from the germline V gene are SGHVS and FNYEAQ. Trimming shortened V by 5 bases and J by 7 bases, and 18 bases separated the two germline ends. The CDR3 covers 15 residues. This CDR3 is CASSRKTTGFNEQFF. The CDR3 region has the DNA TGTGCCAGCAGCCGTAAAACAACAGGGTTTAATGAGCAGTTCTTC. Combining the CDR3 with reference TRBV7-6 and TRBJ2-1 gives the whole variable domain GAGVSQSPRYKVTKRGQDVALRCDPISGHVSLYWYRQALGQGPEFLTYFNYEAQQDKSGLPNDRFSAERPEGSISTLTIQRTEQRDSAMYRCASSRKTTGFNEQFFGPGTRLTVL.

The CDR3, as DNA: TGTGCCAGCAGCCGGGAGGGCCTGGGATACAATGAGCAGTTCTTC. This encodes CASSREGLGYNEQFF. The V gene is TRBV6-4, the J gene TRBJ2-1, with 8 bases lining up with TRBD2. The V segment lost 6 bases and the J segment 4 bases; nucleotides outside the gene matches: 8. In germline, CDR1 is MRHNA, CDR2 SNTAGT. This CDR3 is 15 amino acids long.

The genes are TRBV30 and TRBJ2-7; TRBD1 matches 9 bases. Germline CDR1 is GTSNPN and CDR2 is SVGIG (reference sequence). J was trimmed by 3 bases and V by 3 bases; bases with no gene match: 12. The CDR3 spans 16 residues. This chain's CDR3 is CAWSYRGDRVVYEQYF. CDR3 nucleotides: TGTGCCTGGAGCTATCGGGGGGACAGGGTAGTCTACGAGCAGTACTTC.

This chain links TRBV5-1 with TRBJ1-3, with a possible D match to TRBD1 (5 bases). V was clipped by 0 bases and J by 0 bases, with 7 bases between them. The CDR3 runs to 15 residues. Per germline, CDR1 SGHRS and CDR2 YFSETQ. The CDR3 here is CASSLVQASGNTIYF. CDR3 bases: TGCGCCAGCAGCTTGGTACAGGCCTCTGGAAACACCATATATTTT.

V and J are TRBV2 and TRBJ1-1, with D unresolved. Trimming took 6 bases from V and 7 from J, leaving 9 bases between them. This CDR3 contains 11 residues. Per the germline V gene, CDR1 is SNHLY and CDR2 is FYNNEI. The CDR3 nucleotides read TGTGCCAGCAGAGGAAGAGGTGAAGCTTTCTTT. Translation gives CASRGRGEAFF. Supplemented by reference TRBV2 and TRBJ1-1, the full variable domain reads EPEVTQTPSHQVTQMGQEVILRCVPISNHLYFYWYRQILGQKVEFLVSFYNNEISEKSEIFDDQFSVERPDGSNFTLKIRSTKLEDSAMYFCASRGRGEAFFGQGTRLTVV.

The chain couples TRBV14 to TRBJ2-2; TRBD1 matches 8 bases. V shed 1 base and J 4 bases; nucleotides not matched to a gene: 8. The CDR3 contains 17 residues. Germline V gene lookup returns CDR1 SGHDN and CDR2 FVKESK. The CDR3 spells CASSQVRTGQSTGELFF. Written as DNA, the CDR3 is TGTGCCAGCAGCCAAGTGCGGACAGGGCAAAGCACCGGGGAGCTGTTTTTT.

This clone was observed a single time. J is TRBJ2-1 and V is TRBV10-2, with unresolved D. Trimming stripped 6 bases from V and 6 bases from J, with 6 bases between. The CDR3 runs to 11 residues. From germline, CDR1 is WSHSY and CDR2 SAAADI. CDR3 nucleotides: TGCGCCAGCAGGGCTGGCAATGAGCAGTTCTTC. Translating it yields CASRAGNEQFF.

The V gene is TRBV19, the J gene TRBJ1-1, with 12 bases that match TRBD1. Germline CDR1 reads LNHDA; CDR2 reads SQIVND (reference sequence). The J segment lost 1 base and the V segment lost 0 bases, leaving 6 bases of the junction unmatched. The CDR3 is 18 residues long. This chain's CDR3 is CASSIDQGQGAWNTEAFF. CDR3 nucleotides: TGTGCCAGTAGTATAGACCAGGGACAGGGGGCGTGGAACACTGAAGCTTTCTTT.

The CDR3 is CASSQALGQNNSPLHF. The CDR3 DNA is TGCGCCAGCAGCCAAGCCCTCGGACAGAATAATTCACCCCTCCACTTT. The chain uses TRBV4-3 and TRBJ1-6, with TRBD1 as a possible D gene (6 bases). The V end was cut by 1 base, the J end by 5 bases, with 12 bases between. CDR1 and CDR2 from the germline V gene are LGHNA and YSLEER. The CDR3 is 16 amino acids.

CDR3 amino acids: CASSSDTLSYEQYF. CDR3 DNA: TGCGCCAGCAGCTCCGATACATTATCCTACGAGCAGTACTTC. V gene TRBV5-1 combines with J gene TRBJ2-7; D is undetermined. CDR1 and CDR2 from the germline V gene are SGHRS and YFSETQ. With 3 bases removed from V and 1 base from J, the gap between germline ends came to 11 bases. The CDR3 spans 14 residues.

The V and J genes are TRBV4-1 and TRBJ2-2; 9 nucleotides agree with TRBD2. The CDR3 has 17 residues. Germline lookup yields CDR1 MGHRA and CDR2 YSYEKL. V was clipped by 3 bases and J by 3 bases; unmatched bases: 8. CDR3: CASSHGGAGGYTGELFF. The CDR3 DNA is TGCGCCAGCAGCCACGGGGGAGCGGGAGGATACACCGGGGAGCTGTTTTTT.

J is TRBJ1-1 and V is TRBV5-8; 8 bases line up with TRBD1. V shed 5 bases and J 1 base; nucleotides not matched to a gene: 7. The CDR3 consists of 15 residues. From germline, CDR1 is SGHTS and CDR2 YDEGEE. The CDR3 bases are TGTGCCAGCAGACGCCGACAGGGGAGGAACACTGAAGCTTTCTTT. The encoded protein is CASRRRQGRNTEAFF.

The V and J genes are TRBV7-8 and TRBJ1-1, with 7 bases identical to TRBD1. The CDR3 covers 14 residues. V lost 5 bases to trimming and J lost 1 base; unmatched junction nucleotides: 4. The V gene's germline CDR1 is SGHVS and CDR2 FQNEAQ. The CDR3 region has the DNA TGTGCCAGCAGCCCTCGGACAGGGAACACTGAAGCTTTCTTT. Amino acids: CASSPRTGNTEAFF.